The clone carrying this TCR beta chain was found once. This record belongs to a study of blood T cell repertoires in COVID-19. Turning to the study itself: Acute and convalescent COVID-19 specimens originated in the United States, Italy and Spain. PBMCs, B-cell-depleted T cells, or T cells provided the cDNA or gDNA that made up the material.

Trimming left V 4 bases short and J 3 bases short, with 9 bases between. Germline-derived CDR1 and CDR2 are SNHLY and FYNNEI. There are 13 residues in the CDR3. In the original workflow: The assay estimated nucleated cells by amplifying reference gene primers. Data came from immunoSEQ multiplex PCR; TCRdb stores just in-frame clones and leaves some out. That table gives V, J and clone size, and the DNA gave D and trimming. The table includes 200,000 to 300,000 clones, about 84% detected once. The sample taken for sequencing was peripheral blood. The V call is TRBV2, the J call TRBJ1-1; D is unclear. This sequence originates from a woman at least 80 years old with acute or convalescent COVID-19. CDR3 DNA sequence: TGTGCCAGCAGTGGAACGGAGTACACTGAAGCTTTCTTT. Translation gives CASSGTEYTEAFF.